Shown below are 14 T cell receptor beta chains from a single sample sequenced in a study of blood T cell repertoires in COVID-19. TCRdb keeps only in-frame clones here, not all; method: immunoSEQ multiplex PCR. The sample lists 250,000 to 400,000 clones, approximately 88% occurring once. Sequenced: peripheral blood. These receptors all stem from a woman in her 30s with COVID-19, enrolled during active disease.

This chain joins TRBV4-3 and TRBJ2-7; D is unresolved. The V and J ends lost 0 bases and 3 bases respectively, with 18 bases between them. The CDR3 covers 17 residues. Looked up from germline, CDR1 is LGHNA and CDR2 is YSLEER. Here the CDR3 DNA reads TGCGCCAGCAGCCAAGATCTACCCCACTACGGGTTCTACGAGCAGTACTTC. Translating gives CASSQDLPHYGFYEQYF.

The chain carries TRBV5-1 and TRBJ1-5, with D unresolved. Trimming stripped 0 bases from V and 5 bases from J, with 9 bases between. Looked up from germline, CDR1 is SGHRS and CDR2 is YFSETQ. This CDR3 spans 14 amino acids. CDR3: CASSLGAPYQPQHF. The CDR3 region has the DNA TGCGCCAGCAGCTTGGGGGCCCCTTATCAGCCCCAGCATTTT.

The V gene is TRBV5-6, the J gene TRBJ2-6; the match to TRBD1 covers 7 bases. The CDR3 totals 17 residues. The junction had 6 bases not matched to a gene; V was cut back by 3 bases and J by 0 bases. From germline, CDR1 is SGHDT and CDR2 YYEEEE. As DNA, the CDR3 is TGTGCCAGCAGCTCGACAGGGTTTTCCTCTGGGGCCAACGTCCTGACTTTC. Its translation is CASSSTGFSSGANVLTF.

The rearrangement uses TRBV5-6 and TRBJ1-2, with D uncertain. Germline V lookup: CDR1 SGHDT, CDR2 YYEEEE. This CDR3 has 15 residues. V gave up 4 bases and J gave up 4 bases, with 17 bases separating them. The CDR3 is CASSVLSHRFYGYTF. CDR3 nucleotides: TGTGCCAGCAGCGTCCTTTCTCATCGGTTCTATGGCTACACCTTC.

This clone was recorded once. The chain combines TRBV6-5 with TRBJ1-4; D unclear. V gave up 0 bases and J gave up 8 bases, with 10 bases separating them. The CDR3 consists of 14 residues. Germline CDR1 reads MNHEY; CDR2 reads SVGAGI. CDR3 sequence: CASSYSRVREKLFF. The DNA for the CDR3 is TGTGCCAGCAGTTACTCCCGGGTTCGGGAAAAACTGTTTTTT.

This rearrangement joins TRBV18 to TRBJ2-5; D is perhaps TRBD1 (5 bases). Germline V gene data show CDR1 as KGHSH and CDR2 as LQKENI. This CDR3 contains 13 residues. V was cut by 0 bases and J by 5 bases, with 7 bases left in between. This chain's CDR3 is CASSPPGRETQYF. DNA of the CDR3: TGTGCCAGCTCACCACCGGGGCGTGAGACCCAGTACTTC.

V and J are TRBV5-4 and TRBJ2-1; 7 positions match TRBD2. CDR1 and CDR2 (germline): SGHNT, YYREEE (reference sequence). This CDR3 region has 15 residues. V shed 4 bases and J 8 bases; nucleotides not matched to a gene: 12. The CDR3 sequence is CASSPGDYLGDEQFF. The CDR3 nucleotides read TGTGCCAGCAGCCCCGGGGACTATTTAGGGGATGAGCAGTTCTTC.

The gene calls are TRBV4-3 and TRBJ2-7, with TRBD1 matching 7 bases. The length of the CDR3 is 14 residues. The V segment lost 5 bases and the J segment 1 base; nucleotides outside the gene matches: 5. The germline CDR1 and CDR2 sequences are LGHNA and YSLEER. CDR3 sequence: CASSGYRGSYEQYF. CDR3 in DNA: TGCGCCAGCAGCGGATACAGGGGTTCCTACGAGCAGTACTTC.

This chain joins TRBV18 and TRBJ1-2; D is unresolved. The V gene lost 3 bases and the J gene lost 9 bases, with 14 bases spanning the gap. The CDR3 has 13 amino acids. Germline V gene lookup returns CDR1 KGHSH and CDR2 LQKENI. CDR3 DNA sequence: TGTGCCAGCTCACCGCAGGTGGGCAGGAGCTACACCTTC. Residues: CASSPQVGRSYTF.

This clone was observed a single time. The rearrangement joins TRBV29-1 to TRBJ1-3, with D hard to call. Germline values: CDR1 SQVTM, CDR2 ANQGSEA. V was pared by 3 bases and J by 0 bases, with 15 bases between. The CDR3 extends over 16 amino acids. This CDR3 reads CSVEGAPTSSGNTIYF. CDR3 in DNA: TGCAGCGTTGAGGGAGCGCCCACTAGCTCTGGAAACACCATATATTTT.

The genes are TRBV28 and TRBJ2-5, with TRBD2 matching 12 bases. CDR3 length: 17 amino acids. V gave up 3 bases and J gave up 1 base; unmatched junction bases: 6. The V gene's germline CDR1 is MDHEN and CDR2 SYDVKM. In DNA, the CDR3 is TGTGCCAGCAGTTTCTACGGACTAGCGGGGACCCAAGAGACCCAGTACTTC. This sequence encodes CASSFYGLAGTQETQYF.

The chain has TRBV9 and TRBJ1-5, with D tentatively TRBD1 (5 bases). Per the germline V gene, CDR1 is SGDLS and CDR2 is YYNGEE. V lost 0 bases to trimming and J lost 9 bases, with 16 bases between them. The CDR3 is made up of 15 amino acids. CDR3 region: CASSVGPGESWPQHF. The CDR3 DNA reads TGTGCCAGCAGCGTAGGCCCGGGGGAATCATGGCCCCAGCATTTT.

J is TRBJ1-6 and V is TRBV28; TRBD1 matches at 10 bases. CDR3 length: 15 amino acids. The germline V gene encodes CDR1 MDHEN and CDR2 SYDVKM. V dropped 4 bases and J dropped 10; count of bases not matched to a gene: 7. CDR3 DNA sequence: TGTGCCAGCAGTTCCCGGACAGGGGGATACTCACCCCTCCACTTT. It yields the protein CASSSRTGGYSPLHF.

CDR3 coding DNA: TGTGCCAGCAGTTACTATGGGGCGGTTGGCTACACCTTC. As protein: CASSYYGAVGYTF. This chain uses TRBV6-5 with TRBJ1-2, with D possibly being TRBD1 (5 bases). V lost 1 base and J 7 bases, leaving 10 bases between the germline ends. This CDR3 has 13 amino acids. CDR1 and CDR2 (germline): MNHEY, SVGAGI.